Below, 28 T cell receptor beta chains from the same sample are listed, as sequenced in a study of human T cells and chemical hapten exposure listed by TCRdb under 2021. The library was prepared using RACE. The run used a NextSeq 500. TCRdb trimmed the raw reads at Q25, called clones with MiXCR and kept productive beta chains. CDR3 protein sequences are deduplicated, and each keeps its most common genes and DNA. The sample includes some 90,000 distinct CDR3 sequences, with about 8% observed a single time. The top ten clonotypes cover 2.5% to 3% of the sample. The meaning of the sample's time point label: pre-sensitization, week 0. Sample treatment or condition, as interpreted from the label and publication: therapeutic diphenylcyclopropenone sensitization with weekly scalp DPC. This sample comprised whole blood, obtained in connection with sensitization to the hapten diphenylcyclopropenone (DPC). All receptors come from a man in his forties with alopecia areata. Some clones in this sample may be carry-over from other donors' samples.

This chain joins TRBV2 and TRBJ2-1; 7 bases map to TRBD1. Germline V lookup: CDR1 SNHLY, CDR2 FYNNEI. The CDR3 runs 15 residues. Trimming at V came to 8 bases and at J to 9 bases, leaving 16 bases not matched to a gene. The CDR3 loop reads CASGRLGQLIGEQFF. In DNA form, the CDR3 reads TGTGCCAGCGGAAGACTGGGACAGTTAATTGGTGAGCAGTTCTTC.

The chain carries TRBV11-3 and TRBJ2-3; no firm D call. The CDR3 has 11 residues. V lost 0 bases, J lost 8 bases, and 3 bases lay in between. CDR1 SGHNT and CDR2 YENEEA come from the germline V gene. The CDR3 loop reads CASSLEGTQYF. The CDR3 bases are TGTGCCAGCAGCTTAGAGGGTACGCAGTATTTT.

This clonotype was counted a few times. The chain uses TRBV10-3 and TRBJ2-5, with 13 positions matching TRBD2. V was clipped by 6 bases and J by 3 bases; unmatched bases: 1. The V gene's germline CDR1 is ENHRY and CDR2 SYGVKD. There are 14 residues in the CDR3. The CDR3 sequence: CAIRGLAGEETQYF. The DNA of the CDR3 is TGTGCCATCAGAGGACTAGCGGGAGAAGAGACCCAGTACTTC.

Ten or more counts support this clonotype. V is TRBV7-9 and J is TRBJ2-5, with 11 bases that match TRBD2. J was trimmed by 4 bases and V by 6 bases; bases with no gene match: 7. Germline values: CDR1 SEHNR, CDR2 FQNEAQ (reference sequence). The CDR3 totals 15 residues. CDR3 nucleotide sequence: TGTGCCAGCAGTTCTCTAGCGGGAGGCGGAGAGACCCAGTACTTC. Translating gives CASSSLAGGGETQYF.

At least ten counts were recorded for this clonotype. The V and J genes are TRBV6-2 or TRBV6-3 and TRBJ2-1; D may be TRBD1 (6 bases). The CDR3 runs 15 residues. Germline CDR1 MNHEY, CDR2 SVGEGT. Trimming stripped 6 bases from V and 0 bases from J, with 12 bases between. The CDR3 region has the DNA TGTGCCAGCAGCATCCGGGACAACTCCTACAATGAGCAGTTCTTC. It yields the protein CASSIRDNSYNEQFF.

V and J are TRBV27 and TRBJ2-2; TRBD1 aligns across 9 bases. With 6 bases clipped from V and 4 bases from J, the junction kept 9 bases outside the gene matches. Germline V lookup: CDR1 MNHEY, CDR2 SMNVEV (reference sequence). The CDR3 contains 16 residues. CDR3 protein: CASRYPGQGLTGELFF. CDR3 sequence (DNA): TGTGCCAGCAGATATCCGGGACAGGGTCTCACCGGGGAGCTGTTTTTT.

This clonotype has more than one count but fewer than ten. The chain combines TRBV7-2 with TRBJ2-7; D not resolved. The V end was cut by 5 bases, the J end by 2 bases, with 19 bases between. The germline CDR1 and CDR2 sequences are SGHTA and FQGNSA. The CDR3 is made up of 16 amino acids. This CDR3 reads CASSPKRVLPPYEQYF. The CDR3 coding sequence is TGTGCCAGCAGCCCAAAGCGCGTACTTCCCCCCTACGAGCAGTACTTC.

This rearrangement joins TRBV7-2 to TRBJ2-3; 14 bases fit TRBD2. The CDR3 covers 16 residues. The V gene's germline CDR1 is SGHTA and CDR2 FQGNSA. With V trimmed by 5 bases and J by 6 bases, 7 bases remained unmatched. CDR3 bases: TGTGCCAGCAGCCCGACTAGCGGGAGGGCCAGTGATACGCAGTATTTT. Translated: CASSPTSGRASDTQYF. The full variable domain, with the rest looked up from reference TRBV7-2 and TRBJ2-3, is GAGVSQSPSNKVTEKGKDVELRCDPISGHTALYWYRQSLGQGLEFLIYFQGNSAPDKSGLPSDRFSAERTGGSVSTLTIQRTQQEDSAVYLCASSPTSGRASDTQYFGPGTRLTVL.

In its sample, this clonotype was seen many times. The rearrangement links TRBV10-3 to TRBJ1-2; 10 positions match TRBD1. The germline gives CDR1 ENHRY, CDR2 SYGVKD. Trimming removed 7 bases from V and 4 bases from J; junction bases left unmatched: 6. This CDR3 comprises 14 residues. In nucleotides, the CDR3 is TGTGCCATCACTGGGGGACAGGGGATCTATGGCTACACCTTC. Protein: CAITGGQGIYGYTF.

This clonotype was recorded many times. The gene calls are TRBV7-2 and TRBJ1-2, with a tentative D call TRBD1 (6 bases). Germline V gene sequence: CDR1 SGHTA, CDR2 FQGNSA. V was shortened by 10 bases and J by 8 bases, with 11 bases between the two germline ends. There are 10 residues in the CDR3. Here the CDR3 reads CANKGEGYTF. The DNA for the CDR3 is TGTGCCAACAAGGGGGAGGGCTACACCTTC.

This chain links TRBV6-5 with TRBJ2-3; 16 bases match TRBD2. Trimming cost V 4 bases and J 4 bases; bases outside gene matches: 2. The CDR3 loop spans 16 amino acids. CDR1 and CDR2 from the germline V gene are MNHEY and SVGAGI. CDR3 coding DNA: TGTGCCAGCAGTTTCGGGACTAGCGGGAGGGCAGATACGCAGTATTTT. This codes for CASSFGTSGRADTQYF.

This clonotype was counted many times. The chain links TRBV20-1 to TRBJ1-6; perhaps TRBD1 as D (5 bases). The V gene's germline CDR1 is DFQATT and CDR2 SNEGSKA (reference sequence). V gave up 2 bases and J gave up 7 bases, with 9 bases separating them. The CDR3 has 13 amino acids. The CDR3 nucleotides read TGCAGTGCTAGACCCGGGGGGAATTCACCCCTCCACTTT. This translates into CSARPGGNSPLHF.

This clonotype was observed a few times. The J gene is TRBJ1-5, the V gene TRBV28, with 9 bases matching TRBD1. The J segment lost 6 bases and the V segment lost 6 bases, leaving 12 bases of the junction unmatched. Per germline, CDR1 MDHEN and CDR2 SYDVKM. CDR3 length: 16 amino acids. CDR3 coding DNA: TGTGCCAGCAGCCAAATACAGGGGGCAGGGATTCAGCCCCAGCATTTT. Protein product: CASSQIQGAGIQPQHF.

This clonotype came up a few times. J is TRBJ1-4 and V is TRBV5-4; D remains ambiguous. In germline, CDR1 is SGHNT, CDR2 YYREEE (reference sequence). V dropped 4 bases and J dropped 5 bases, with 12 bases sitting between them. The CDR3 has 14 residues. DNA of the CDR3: TGTGCCAGCAGCCCCGACACGAAAAATGAAAAACTGTTTTTT. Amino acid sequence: CASSPDTKNEKLFF.

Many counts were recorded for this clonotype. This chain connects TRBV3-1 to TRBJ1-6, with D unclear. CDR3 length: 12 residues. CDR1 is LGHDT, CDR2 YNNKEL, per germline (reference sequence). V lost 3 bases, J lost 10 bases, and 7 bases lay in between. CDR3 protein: CASSHGESPLHF. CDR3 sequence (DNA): TGTGCCAGCAGCCATGGCGAATCACCCCTCCACTTT.

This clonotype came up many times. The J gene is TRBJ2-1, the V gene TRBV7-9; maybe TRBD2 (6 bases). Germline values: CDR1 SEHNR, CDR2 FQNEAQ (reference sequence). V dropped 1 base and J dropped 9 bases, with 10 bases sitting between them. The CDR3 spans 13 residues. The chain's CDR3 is CASSLGVGGEQFF. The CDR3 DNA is TGTGCCAGCAGCTTAGGGGTCGGGGGTGAGCAGTTCTTC.

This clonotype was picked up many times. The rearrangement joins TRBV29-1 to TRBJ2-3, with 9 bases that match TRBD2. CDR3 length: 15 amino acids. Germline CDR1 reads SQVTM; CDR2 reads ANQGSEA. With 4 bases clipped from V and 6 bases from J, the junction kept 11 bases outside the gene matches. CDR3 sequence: CSVVSLAGPQDTQYF. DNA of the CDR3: TGCAGCGTTGTGTCTCTAGCGGGACCCCAGGATACGCAGTATTTT.

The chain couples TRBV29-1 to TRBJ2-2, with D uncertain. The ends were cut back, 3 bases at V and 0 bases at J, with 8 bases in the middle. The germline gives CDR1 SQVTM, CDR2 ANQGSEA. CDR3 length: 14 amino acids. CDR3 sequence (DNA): TGCAGCGTTGACATGGGCTCGAACACCGGGGAGCTGTTTTTT. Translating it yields CSVDMGSNTGELFF.

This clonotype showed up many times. Here the CDR3 DNA reads TGTGCCAGCAGCCCGGGGACAGCGTCTACAGAGCAGTACTTC. This encodes CASSPGTASTEQYF. J is TRBJ2-7 and V is TRBV6-5, with 7 nucleotides matching TRBD1. Germline-derived CDR1 and CDR2 are MNHEY and SVGAGI. CDR3 length equals 14 residues. The J segment lost 7 bases and the V segment lost 6 bases, leaving 12 bases of the junction unmatched.

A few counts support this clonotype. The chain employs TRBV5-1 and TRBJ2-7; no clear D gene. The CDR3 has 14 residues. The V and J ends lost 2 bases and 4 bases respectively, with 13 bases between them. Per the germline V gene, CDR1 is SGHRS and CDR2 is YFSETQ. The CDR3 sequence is CASSFFQAGYEQYF. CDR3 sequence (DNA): TGCGCCAGCAGCTTTTTCCAGGCCGGGTACGAGCAGTACTTC. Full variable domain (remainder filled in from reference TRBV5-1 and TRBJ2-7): KAGVTQTPRYLIKTRGQQVTLSCSPISGHRSVSWYQQTPGQGLQFLFEYFSETQRNKGNFPGRFSGRQFSNSRSEMNVSTLELGDSALYLCASSFFQAGYEQYFGPGTRLTVT.

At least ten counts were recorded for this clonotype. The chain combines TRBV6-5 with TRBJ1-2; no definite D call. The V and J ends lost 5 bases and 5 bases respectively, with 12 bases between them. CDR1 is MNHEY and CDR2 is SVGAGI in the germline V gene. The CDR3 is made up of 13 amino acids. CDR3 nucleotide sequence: TGTGCCAGCAGTGAGGGTTACAGTTATGGCTACACCTTC. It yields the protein CASSEGYSYGYTF.

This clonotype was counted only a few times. In DNA, the CDR3 is TGTGCCAGCAGCCCCCGGACTAGCGGGATTAGGAATGAGCAGTTCTTC. Amino acids: CASSPRTSGIRNEQFF. This chain connects TRBV14 to TRBJ2-1, with 12 bases that match TRBD2. The CDR3 contains 16 residues. Germline lookup yields CDR1 SGHDN and CDR2 FVKESK. Trimming removed 4 bases from V and 7 bases from J; junction bases left unmatched: 8.

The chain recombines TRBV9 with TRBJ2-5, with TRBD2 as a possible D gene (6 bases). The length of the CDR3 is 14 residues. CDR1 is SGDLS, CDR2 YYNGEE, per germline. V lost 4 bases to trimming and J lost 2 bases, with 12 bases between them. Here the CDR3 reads CASSQGDFQETQYF. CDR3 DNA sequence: TGTGCCAGCAGCCAAGGGGACTTTCAAGAGACCCAGTACTTC. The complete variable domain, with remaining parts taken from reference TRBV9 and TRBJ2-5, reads DSGVTQTPKHLITATGQRVTLRCSPRSGDLSVYWYQQSLDQGLQFLIQYYNGEERAKGNILERFSAQQFPDLHSELNLSSLELGDSALYFCASSQGDFQETQYFGPGTRLLVL.

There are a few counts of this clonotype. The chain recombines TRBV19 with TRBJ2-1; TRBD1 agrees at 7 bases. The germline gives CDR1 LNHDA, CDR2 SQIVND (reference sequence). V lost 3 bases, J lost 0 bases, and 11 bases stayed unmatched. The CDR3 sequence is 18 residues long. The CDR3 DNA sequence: TGTGCCAGTAGTATTTCGGGCAGGGGGTCGAGCTCCTACAATGAGCAGTTCTTC. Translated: CASSISGRGSSSYNEQFF.

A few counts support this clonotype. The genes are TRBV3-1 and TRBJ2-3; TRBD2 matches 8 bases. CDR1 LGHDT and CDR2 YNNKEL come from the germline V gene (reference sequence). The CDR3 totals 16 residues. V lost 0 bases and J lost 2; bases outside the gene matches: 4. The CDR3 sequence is CASSQDSGSPTDTQYF. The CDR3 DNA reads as TGTGCCAGCAGCCAAGACAGCGGGAGCCCCACAGATACGCAGTATTTT.

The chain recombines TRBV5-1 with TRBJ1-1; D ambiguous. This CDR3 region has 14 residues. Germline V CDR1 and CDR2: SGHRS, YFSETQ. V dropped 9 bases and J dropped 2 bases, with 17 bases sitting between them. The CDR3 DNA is TGCGCCACGAAACCGGGCGGAGTTAACACTGAAGCTTTCTTT. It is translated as CATKPGGVNTEAFF.

The DNA of the CDR3 is TGTGCCAGCAATCCTTATACCGGACACCGGGTTGGCACTGAAGCTTTCTTT. This codes for CASNPYTGHRVGTEAFF. This chain connects TRBV27 to TRBJ1-1; TRBD1 might be the D (5 bases). Trimming shortened V by 7 bases and J by 4 bases, and 25 bases separated the two germline ends. CDR1 is MNHEY, CDR2 SMNVEV, per germline (reference sequence). This CDR3 contains 17 residues.

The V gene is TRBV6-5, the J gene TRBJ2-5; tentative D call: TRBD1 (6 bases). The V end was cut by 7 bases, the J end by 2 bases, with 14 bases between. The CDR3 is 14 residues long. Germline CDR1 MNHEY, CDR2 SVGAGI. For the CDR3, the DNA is TGTGCCAGCACTGACGGACAGAAACAAGAGACCCAGTACTTC. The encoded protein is CASTDGQKQETQYF.